The T cell receptor (beta chain) under discussion was sequenced for a study of blood T cell repertoires in COVID-19. Recruitment covered 25 or so US areas and drew participants whose ages spanned about 18 to 90 years. Generated by immunoSEQ multiplex PCR, the TCRdb table keeps only in-frame clones and is missing some. This table holds roughly 300,000 clones, about 85% found once. This TCR derives from a woman in her twenties or thirties who had recovered from COVID-19. The sequenced material came from PBMCs or T cells enriched from blood (not recorded which).

This CDR3 is CASSRDSRYGYTF. The CDR3, as DNA: TGTGCCAGCAGCAGGGACAGTCGATATGGCTACACCTTC. The J gene is TRBJ1-2, the V gene TRBV13, with 7 positions matching TRBD1. Germline CDR1 and CDR2: PRHDT and FYEKMQ (reference sequence). The CDR3 runs to 13 residues. After removal of 5 bases from V and 5 bases from J, the junction contained 5 bases not matched to a gene.